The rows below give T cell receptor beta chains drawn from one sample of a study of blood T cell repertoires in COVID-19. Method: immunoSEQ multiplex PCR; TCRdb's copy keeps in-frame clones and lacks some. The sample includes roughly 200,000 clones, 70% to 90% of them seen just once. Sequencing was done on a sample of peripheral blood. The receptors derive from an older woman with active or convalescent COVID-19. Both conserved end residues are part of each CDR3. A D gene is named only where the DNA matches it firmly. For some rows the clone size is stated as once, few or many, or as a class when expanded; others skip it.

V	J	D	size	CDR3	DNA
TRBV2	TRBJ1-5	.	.	CASKGDNQPQHF	TGTGCCAGCAAGGGGGACAATCAGCCCCAGCATTTT
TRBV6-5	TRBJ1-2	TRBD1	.	CASRATGQGSGYTF	TGTGCCAGCAGGGCAACGGGACAGGGAAGCGGCTACACCTTC
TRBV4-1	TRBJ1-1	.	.	CASSQDFQSGLILMNTEAFF	TGCGCCAGCAGCCAAGATTTCCAGTCAGGGTTGATTTTGATGAACACTGAAGCTTTCTTT
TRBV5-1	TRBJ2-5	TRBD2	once	CASSLVAGAGKTQYF	TGCGCCAGCAGCTTGGTAGCGGGAGCTGGTAAGACCCAGTACTTC
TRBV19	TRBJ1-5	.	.	CASIAGDPSNQPQHF	TGTGCCAGTATTGCAGGGGACCCTAGCAATCAGCCCCAGCATTTT
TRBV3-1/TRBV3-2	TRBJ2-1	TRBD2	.	CASSQGLERGEQFF	TGTGCCAGCAGCCAGGGACTAGAGCGAGGGGAGCAGTTCTTC
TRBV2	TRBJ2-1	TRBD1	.	CASSESAVRGNEQFF	TGTGCCAGCAGTGAATCAGCGGTCAGGGGGAATGAGCAGTTCTTC
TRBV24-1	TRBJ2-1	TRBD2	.	CATSDSRDYLNNEQFF	TGTGCCACCAGTGATTCTCGGGACTACCTTAACAATGAGCAGTTCTTC
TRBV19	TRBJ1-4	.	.	CASSIGGATNEKLFF	TGTGCCAGTAGTATAGGGGGGGCAACTAATGAAAAACTGTTTTTT
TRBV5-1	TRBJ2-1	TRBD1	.	CASSRGTGTYNEQFF	TGCGCCAGCTCACGTGGGACAGGGACCTACAATGAGCAGTTCTTC
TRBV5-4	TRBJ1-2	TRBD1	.	CASSLSGQAYGYTF	TGTGCCAGCAGCTTGTCGGGACAGGCCTATGGCTACACCTTC
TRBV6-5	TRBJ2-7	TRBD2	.	CASSLLAVGNEQYF	TGTGCCAGCAGTTTACTAGCGGTTGGGAACGAGCAGTACTTC
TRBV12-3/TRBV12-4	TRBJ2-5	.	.	CASSRTEETQYF	TGTGCCAGCAGTAGGACAGAAGAGACCCAGTACTTC
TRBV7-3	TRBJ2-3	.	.	CASSPSPLPGDTQYF	TGTGCCAGCAGCCCAAGTCCCCTCCCGGGAGATACGCAGTATTTT
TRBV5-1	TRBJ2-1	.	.	CASRGSRLNEQFF	TGCGCCAGCAGGGGGAGTCGGCTCAATGAGCAGTTCTTC
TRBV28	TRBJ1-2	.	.	CASSLGGLVYGYTF	TGTGCCAGCAGTTTGGGGGGGCTTGTCTATGGCTACACCTTC
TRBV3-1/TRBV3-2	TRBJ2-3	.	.	CASSPRETDTQYF	TGTGCCAGCAGTCCCAGGGAAACAGATACGCAGTATTTT
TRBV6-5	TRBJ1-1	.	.	CASKRGMNTEAFF	TGTGCCAGCAAACGGGGGATGAACACTGAAGCTTTCTTT
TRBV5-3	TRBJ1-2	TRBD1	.	CARSLASLEQGAQGSNYGYTF	TGTGCCAGAAGCTTGGCCAGTCTGGAACAGGGGGCGCAAGGTTCCAACTATGGCTACACCTTC
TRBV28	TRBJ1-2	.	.	CASSSGSLGYTF	TGTGCCAGCAGTTCGGGTTCCCTTGGCTACACCTTC
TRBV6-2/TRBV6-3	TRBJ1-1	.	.	CASSSLANTEAFF	TGTGCCAGCAGTTCCCTAGCAAACACTGAAGCTTTCTTT
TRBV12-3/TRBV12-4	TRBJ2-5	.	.	CASSLQGFKTQYF	TGTGCCAGCAGTTTGCAGGGATTTAAGACCCAGTACTTC
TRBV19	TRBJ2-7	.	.	CASSMGALGYEQYF	TGTGCCAGTAGTATGGGAGCTCTGGGCTACGAGCAGTACTTC
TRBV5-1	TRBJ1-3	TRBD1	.	CASSPRQGSGNTIYF	TGCGCCAGCAGCCCCAGACAGGGATCAGGAAACACCATATATTTT
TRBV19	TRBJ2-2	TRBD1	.	CASSTGGVNTGELFF	TGTGCCAGTAGTACAGGGGGAGTTAACACCGGGGAGCTGTTTTTT
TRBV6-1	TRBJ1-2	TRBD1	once	CASSEGGTVLSVLYGYTF	TGTGCCAGCAGTGAAGGGGGGACAGTTCTTAGCGTTCTCTATGGCTACACCTTC
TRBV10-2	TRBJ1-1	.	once	CASSEYSPEAFF	TGCGCCAGCAGTGAGTACTCCCCTGAAGCTTTCTTT
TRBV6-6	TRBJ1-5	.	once	CASSYSGDFSNQPQHF	TGTGCCAGCAGTTACTCAGGGGATTTCAGCAATCAGCCCCAGCATTTT
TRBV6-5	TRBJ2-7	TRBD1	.	CASSPTGVGYEQYF	TGTGCCAGCAGTCCCACAGGGGTTGGCTACGAGCAGTACTTC
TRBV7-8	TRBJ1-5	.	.	CASSLLRGGQPQHF	TGTGCCAGCAGTCTGCTAAGGGGGGGTCAGCCCCAGCATTTT
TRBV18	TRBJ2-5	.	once	CASSQLGGETQYF	TGTGCCAGCTCCCAGCTTGGGGGGGAGACCCAGTACTTC
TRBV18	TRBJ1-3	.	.	CASSQGGPRGNTIYF	TGTGCCAGCTCGCAAGGTGGGCCTCGGGGAAACACCATATATTTT
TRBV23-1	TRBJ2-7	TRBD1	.	CASSDRAYEQYF	TGCGCCAGCAGTGACAGGGCCTACGAGCAGTACTTC
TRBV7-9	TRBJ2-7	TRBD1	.	CASSTTDRGAYEQYF	TGTGCCAGCAGCACCACGGACAGGGGGGCCTACGAGCAGTACTTC
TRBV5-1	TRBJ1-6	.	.	CASSSHPGFTSNSPLHF	TGCGCCAGCAGCTCCCACCCGGGGTTTACCTCGAATTCACCCCTCCACTTT
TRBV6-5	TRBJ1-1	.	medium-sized	CASRYQGGTEAFF	TGTGCCAGCAGATACCAGGGAGGCACTGAAGCTTTCTTT
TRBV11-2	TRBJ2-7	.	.	CASSLDRAGGSYEQYF	TGTGCCAGCAGCTTAGATCGGGCAGGGGGGTCCTACGAGCAGTACTTC
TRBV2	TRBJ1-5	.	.	CASSGRGARQPQHF	TGTGCCAGCAGTGGTCGGGGGGCGAGGCAGCCCCAGCATTTT
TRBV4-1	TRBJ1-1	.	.	CASSPGLLNTEAFF	TGCGCCAGCAGCCCAGGACTACTGAACACTGAAGCTTTCTTT
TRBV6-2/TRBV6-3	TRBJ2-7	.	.	CASSYISAGRVEQYF	TGTGCCAGCAGTTACATATCCGCGGGGCGAGTCGAGCAGTACTTC
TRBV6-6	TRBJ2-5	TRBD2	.	CASSSGTSGRGTQYF	TGTGCCAGCAGTTCCGGGACTAGCGGGAGGGGGACCCAGTACTTC
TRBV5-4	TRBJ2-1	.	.	CASTHGGEQFF	TGTGCCAGCACCCACGGCGGTGAGCAGTTCTTC
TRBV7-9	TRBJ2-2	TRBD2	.	CASTHGGSGTGELFF	TGTGCCAGCACCCATGGCGGGAGCGGTACCGGGGAGCTGTTTTTT
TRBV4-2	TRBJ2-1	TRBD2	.	CASSQSQTSGSRREQFF	TGTGCCAGCAGCCAAAGTCAGACTAGCGGGAGCAGGCGTGAGCAGTTCTTC
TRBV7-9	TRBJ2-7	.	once	CASSLARNSLAGSYEQYF	TGTGCCAGCAGCTTAGCGCGGAATTCCCTAGCAGGAAGCTACGAGCAGTACTTC